This T cell receptor beta chain is from a study of human T cells and chemical hapten exposure listed by TCRdb under 2021. Notes on the research overall: For sensitization, 2% DPC in acetone was applied to a roughly 2 cm by roughly 2 cm area of upper inner arm skin. The study tracked peripheral blood TCR repertoire changes in vivo during primary and secondary sensitization to the hapten diphenylcyclopropenone (DPC) in alopecia patients. For TCR sequencing, blood came from over 25 alopecia patients at anywhere from one to four time points (pre-sensitization, 2, 6 and 24 weeks). Libraries were pooled for sequencing, and variation in per-sample TCR yields was attributed mainly to small differences in library volumes within the pool. The mostly female patient cohort included alopecia areata with under or over 50% scalp involvement, alopecia totalis and alopecia universalis. Patch testing on the upper back used Finn chambers containing 0.01% DPC, with scoring done after 6 days according to International Contact Dermatitis Research Group standards. Patient blood was sampled pre-sensitization (week 0) and at 2, 6 and about 24 weeks after DPC sensitization. Patients additionally received weekly therapeutic DPC doses to the scalp throughout the approximately 25-week study period.

In the paper's terms, the time point label means: patch test 2, 6 weeks after DPC sensitization. The intended sense of this specimen's treatment or condition label: therapeutic diphenylcyclopropenone sensitization with weekly scalp DPC. Blood at each patch-test visit was drawn before the patch test was applied. To be eligible, patients had to be aged 18 to 70, diagnosed with alopecia and judged suitable for DPC therapy, while pregnant patients were excluded. Total RNA was extracted from unfractionated whole blood that had been collected in Tempus Blood RNA tubes. Points the paper makes about the study in general: Patch test score was positively correlated with the number of PT1 expanded TCRs, with significance at thresholds 8, 16 and 32 but not at 4. Alopecia, a presumed autoimmune disease, was present in all patients, so the immune response of the patients might differ from that of healthy individuals. The number of TCRs above 1 in 1000 frequency did not change with DPC sensitization; there was no evidence of global repertoire structure alterations. Expanded TCRs formed significantly more large CDR3 similarity clusters than pre-sensitization or healthy control sets, consistent with antigen-driven responses. Repeated subsampling changed both the strength of the expansion versus patch-test correlation and the threshold at which that correlation became significant.

Receptor libraries were prepared by RACE. The reads were generated on a NextSeq 500. Library preparation attached unique molecular identifiers to individual cDNA molecules for quantitative, reproducible TCR counting. For every blood RNA sample, sequencing covered both the TCR alpha and TCR beta chains. The authors' pipeline ran thus. A median of around 100,000 TCRs per sample was observed, with a range of roughly 23,224 to 700,000. The Decombinator software suite was used to annotate V, J and CDR3 in the TCR reads. For PS versus PT1 abundance plots, all samples were subsampled to the same number of TCRs (28,000). TCRs were defined as expanded if absent before sensitization and observed at least eight times at the 2-week time point. TCRdb cleaned the public reads at Q25 with fastp, built clones with MiXCR and kept in-frame beta chains. Every distinct CDR3 protein forms one entry, paired with its most common genes and DNA. The authors' filters were not applied to this entry. The sample table records tens of thousands of distinct CDR3 sequences; about a tenth of these occur just once. Jointly, the top ten make up over 1.5% of the sample.

Many counts were recorded for this clonotype. The antigen this receptor binds is unknown. It has no much larger one-base neighbor in the sample; base qualities were not kept. The specimen was whole blood, collected in connection with sensitization to the hapten diphenylcyclopropenone (DPC). This TCR derives from a woman in her fifties or sixties with alopecia areata. Some clones in this sample may be carry-over from other donors' samples.

The nucleotides read TGCGCCAGCAGCCAAGATAGAAAACAGACGGCGAACACCGGGGAGCTGTTTTTT. Translated, it gives CASSQDRKQTANTGELFF. Here the chain combines TRBV4-1 and TRBJ2-2, with the identity of the D gene unclear. The CDR3 runs 18 amino acids, cysteine and phenylalanine included. Only the CDR3 portion is preserved as DNA: 54 bases, with reading frame beginning at the first base. Deletion took 0 bases off V and 0 bases off J, with a span of 14 bases between the germline ends. The CDR1 and CDR2 encoded by the germline V gene are MGHRA and YSYEKL.